This is a list of T cell receptor beta chains from one sample in a study of blood T cell repertoires in COVID-19. Only in-frame clones appear in the TCRdb table, and some are missing; sequencing was by immunoSEQ multiplex PCR. Among around 300,000 clones listed, 75% to 90% were seen once. The specimen was PBMCs or T cells enriched from blood (not recorded which). The receptors originated from a woman aged 40 to 50 who had recovered from COVID-19. The CDR3 runs from the conserved cysteine through the conserved F or W. The D gene is left open where the match is weak.

TRBD1	TRBV19	TRBJ2-3	CASKRQGVTLTDTQYF	TGTGCCAGTAAGAGACAGGGGGTGACCCTCACAGATACGCAGTATTTT
.	TRBV11-2	TRBJ1-1	CASSQVRGRSWAFF	TGTGCCAGCAGCCAGGTTAGGGGTAGGTCTTGGGCTTTCTTT
.	TRBV9	TRBJ1-1	CASSLIPIGAANTEAFF	TGTGCCAGCAGCTTAATCCCCATAGGGGCCGCCAACACTGAAGCTTTCTTT
TRBD2	TRBV7-9	TRBJ2-3	CASSLRRLAQDTQYF	TGTGCCAGCAGCTTAAGGCGACTAGCTCAAGATACGCAGTATTTT
TRBD1	TRBV4-1	TRBJ2-3	CASSQSGQVPTDTQYF	TGCGCCAGCAGCCAATCCGGACAGGTCCCCACAGATACGCAGTATTTT
TRBD1	TRBV14	TRBJ1-2	CASSPGGIRYYGYTF	TGTGCCAGCAGCCCAGGGGGCATTAGATACTATGGCTACACCTTC
.	TRBV7-2	TRBJ1-2	CASSDRTAGLGYTF	TGTGCCAGCAGCGACCGGACTGCCGGGTTGGGCTACACCTTC
.	TRBV6-6	TRBJ2-6	CASIGGWGANVLTF	TGTGCCAGCATTGGGGGGTGGGGGGCCAACGTCCTGACTTTC
TRBD2	TRBV7-9	TRBJ2-2	CASSLLAAYTGELFF	TGTGCCAGCAGCTTACTAGCGGCTTACACCGGGGAGCTGTTTTTT
.	TRBV5-4	TRBJ1-1	CASSQLLSEAFF	TGTGCCAGCAGCCAACTGCTCTCTGAAGCTTTCTTT
.	TRBV30	TRBJ1-2	CACPRWDSLNYGYTF	TGTGCCTGCCCCCGGTGGGACTCCCTTAACTATGGCTACACCTTC
TRBD1	TRBV5-1	TRBJ1-2	CASSQEGATGGGYTF	TGCGCCAGCAGCCAGGAGGGAGCGACAGGGGGAGGCTACACCTTC
TRBD1	TRBV7-8	TRBJ1-5	CASQGARNQPQHF	TGTGCCTCTCAGGGGGCCCGGAATCAGCCCCAGCATTTT
.	TRBV4-1	TRBJ2-7	CASSQGGDYEQYF	TGCGCCAGCAGCCAAGGCGGGGACTACGAGCAGTACTTC